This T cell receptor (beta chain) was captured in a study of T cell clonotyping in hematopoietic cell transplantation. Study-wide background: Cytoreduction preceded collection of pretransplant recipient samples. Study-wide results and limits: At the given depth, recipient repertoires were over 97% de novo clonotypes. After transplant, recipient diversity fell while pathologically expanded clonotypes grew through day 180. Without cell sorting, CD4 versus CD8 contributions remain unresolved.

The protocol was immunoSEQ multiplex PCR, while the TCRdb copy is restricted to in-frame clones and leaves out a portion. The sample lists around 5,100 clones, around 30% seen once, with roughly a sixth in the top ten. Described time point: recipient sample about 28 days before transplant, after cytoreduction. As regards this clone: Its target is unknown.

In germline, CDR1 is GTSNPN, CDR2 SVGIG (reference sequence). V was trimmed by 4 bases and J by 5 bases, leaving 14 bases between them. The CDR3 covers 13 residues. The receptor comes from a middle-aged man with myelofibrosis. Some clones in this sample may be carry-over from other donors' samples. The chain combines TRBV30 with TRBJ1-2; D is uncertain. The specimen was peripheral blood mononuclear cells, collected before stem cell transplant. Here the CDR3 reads CAWIGGFGYGYTF. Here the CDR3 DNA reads TGTGCCTGGATTGGAGGGTTTGGTTATGGCTACACCTTC. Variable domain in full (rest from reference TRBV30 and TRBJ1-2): SQTIHQWPATLVQPVGSPLSLECTVEGTSNPNLYWYRQAAGRGLQLLFYSVGIGQISSEVPQNLSASRPQDRQFILSSKKLLLSDSGFYLCAWIGGFGYGYTFGSGTRLTVV.